One and the same sample provided the 29 T cell receptor beta chains below, sequenced in a study of CD8 T cells in ankylosing spondylitis. Which antigens these TCRs recognize remains unknown. General study results and limits: It appeared that ankylosing spondylitis blood was characterized by a TCR beta motif of several highly homologous variants.

TCRdb itself ran the 5' RACE reads through MiXCR, one entry per CDR3 protein. The sample consists of more than 500,000 distinct CDR3 sequences, roughly 5.2% of them appearing once. The sample taken for sequencing was blood, either unsorted or a sorted T cell fraction (not recorded which). Receptors were obtained from a male donor with ankylosing spondylitis.

The table lists this clonotype with a few counts. The rearrangement joins TRBV9 to TRBJ2-1; D is unresolved. Germline CDR1 and CDR2: SGDLS and YYNGEE. The CDR3 spans 15 residues. Between the trimmed V and J ends, which lost 0 bases and 0 bases, there was a span of 7 bases. The CDR3 here is CASSVEASSYNEQFF. In DNA form, the CDR3 reads TGTGCCAGCAGCGTAGAGGCTAGCTCCTACAATGAGCAGTTCTTC. Full variable domain (remainder filled in from reference TRBV9 and TRBJ2-1): DSGVTQTPKHLITATGQRVTLRCSPRSGDLSVYWYQQSLDQGLQFLIQYYNGEERAKGNILERFSAQQFPDLHSELNLSSLELGDSALYFCASSVEASSYNEQFFGPGTRLTVL.

With regard to this clonotype: A much larger clone sits a single nucleotide away, making a read error possible. The chain is built from TRBV5-1 and TRBJ2-2, with 7 bases fitting TRBD1. This CDR3 has 14 residues. With V trimmed by 7 bases and J by 7 bases, 10 bases remained unmatched. From germline, CDR1 is SGHRS and CDR2 YFSETQ. The CDR3, as DNA: TGCGCCAGCGCCGCGGACAGGTCTCGCGGGGAGCTGTTTTTT. Residues: CASAADRSRGELFF.

The sample holds many counts of this clonotype. The V gene is TRBV10-3, the J gene TRBJ1-6; D unclear. The CDR3 sequence is 13 residues long. Trimming took 0 bases from V and 9 from J, leaving 6 bases between them. Germline-derived CDR1 and CDR2 are ENHRY and SYGVKD. CDR3 DNA: TGTGCCATCAGTGAGTCGAGGCTTTCACCCCTCCACTTT. Translating it yields CAISESRLSPLHF.

This clonotype was recorded many times. J is TRBJ1-2 and V is TRBV4-3; 10 bases line up with TRBD1. CDR1 LGHNA and CDR2 YSLEER come from the germline V gene. V lost 3 bases and J lost 4; bases outside the gene matches: 8. The CDR3 contains 16 residues. This CDR3 is CASSQAWDRGSYGYTF. The CDR3 DNA is TGCGCCAGCAGCCAGGCTTGGGACAGGGGAAGCTATGGCTACACCTTC.

This clonotype was detected ten times or more. The V call is TRBV28, the J call TRBJ2-7; 10 positions match TRBD2. From germline, CDR1 is MDHEN and CDR2 SYDVKM. There are 16 residues in the CDR3. The J segment lost 4 bases and the V segment lost 3 bases, leaving 9 bases of the junction unmatched. The CDR3 nucleotides are TGTGCCAGCAGTTTGGCCTTGGGACTAGCGCTGTACGAGCAGTACTTC. It encodes CASSLALGLALYEQYF. The full variable domain, rest sourced from reference TRBV28 and TRBJ2-7, is DVKVTQSSRYLVKRTGEKVFLECVQDMDHENMFWYRQDPGLGLRLIYFSYDVKMKEKGDIPEGYSVSREKKERFSLILESASTNQTSMYLCASSLALGLALYEQYFGPGTRLTVT.

In regard to this clonotype: Since a much larger clone is just one base distant, this may be a read error. The chain combines TRBV7-6 with TRBJ1-4; D is uncertain. V lost 5 bases and J 4 bases, leaving 5 bases between the germline ends. The CDR3 consists of 12 residues. Looked up from germline, CDR1 is SGHVS and CDR2 is FNYEAQ. The chain's CDR3 is CASSPINEKLFF. In DNA form, the CDR3 reads TGTGCCAGCAGCCCAATTAATGAAAAACTGTTTTTT.

This clonotype was seen repeatedly, ten times or more. The chain joins TRBV28 to TRBJ2-1; D may be TRBD2 (6 bases). The CDR3 contains 16 residues. Trimming removed 5 bases at V and 8 bases at J, with 22 bases between. Germline V gene sequence: CDR1 MDHEN, CDR2 SYDVKM. CDR3 DNA sequence: TGTGCCAGCAGTCCCCCGGGAGCAGGGCGGGCGGATGAGCAGTTCTTC. It yields the protein CASSPPGAGRADEQFF.

This clonotype was observed many times. This sequence joins TRBV20-1 and TRBJ2-7, with 10 bases fitting TRBD1. V shed 1 base, J shed 3 bases, and the junction held 6 bases outside the gene matches. The CDR3 has 15 amino acids. Germline V gene sequence: CDR1 DFQATT, CDR2 SNEGSKA (reference sequence). The CDR3 protein is CSARAKGQGFYEQYF. CDR3 DNA: TGCAGTGCTAGAGCAAAGGGACAGGGGTTCTACGAGCAGTACTTC.

This chain connects TRBV5-1 to TRBJ2-2; D gene uncertain. Germline V lookup: CDR1 SGHRS, CDR2 YFSETQ. This CDR3 is built from 15 residues. V shed 2 bases and J shed 0 bases, with 8 bases lying between them. The CDR3: CASSLRVANTGELFF. The CDR3 DNA reads TGCGCCAGCAGCTTAAGGGTAGCGAACACCGGGGAGCTGTTTTTT.

There are many counts of this clonotype. The chain joins TRBV27 to TRBJ2-1, with 11 bases that match TRBD2. The CDR3 runs to 16 residues. Trimming at V came to 6 bases and at J to 7 bases, leaving 11 bases not matched to a gene. The germline V gene has CDR1 MNHEY and CDR2 SMNVEV (reference sequence). CDR3 region: CASRPLSGGVGNEQFF. The DNA for the CDR3 is TGTGCCAGCAGGCCCCTTAGCGGGGGGGTAGGGAATGAGCAGTTCTTC.

There are many counts of this clonotype. The DNA of the CDR3 is TGCGCCAGCAGCCAAGATCGGGGGGCGCATGGCTACACCTTC. The encoded protein is CASSQDRGAHGYTF. The genes are TRBV4-3 and TRBJ1-2; D possibly corresponds to TRBD1 (6 bases). The germline V gene has CDR1 LGHNA and CDR2 YSLEER. The germline V and J ends were trimmed by 0 bases and 6 bases, with 11 bases remaining between them. CDR3 length equals 14 residues.

This clonotype was detected many times. This chain links TRBV7-9 with TRBJ1-1; 8 positions match TRBD1. Losses at the gene ends were 5 bases for V and 8 bases for J; bases not matched to a gene: 10. Germline-derived CDR1 and CDR2 are SEHNR and FQNEAQ (reference sequence). The length of the CDR3 is 14 residues. CDR3: CASSPDRERREAFF. Here the CDR3 DNA reads TGTGCCAGCAGCCCGGACAGGGAGCGTCGAGAAGCTTTCTTT.

This clonotype appeared many times. The J gene is TRBJ1-1, the V gene TRBV12-3 or TRBV12-4, with D possibly being TRBD1 (5 bases). V lost 6 bases to trimming and J lost 11 bases, with 13 bases between them. This CDR3 is built from 11 residues. The CDR3 protein is CASSPGFWAFF. The DNA of the CDR3 is TGTGCCAGCAGCCCAGGGTTTTGGGCTTTCTTT.

This clonotype was counted at least ten times. The chain joins TRBV20-1 to TRBJ2-5; the match to TRBD1 covers 11 bases. CDR3 length: 16 amino acids. Looked up from germline, CDR1 is DFQATT and CDR2 is SNEGSKA (reference sequence). With 5 bases clipped from V and 1 base from J, the junction kept 9 bases outside the gene matches. The CDR3 DNA is TGCAGTGCTGAGGGACAGGGGGAGCGGGTCCAAGAGACCCAGTACTTC. Translated, it gives CSAEGQGERVQETQYF.

This clonotype was observed at least ten times. The gene calls are TRBV4-3 and TRBJ1-2; perhaps TRBD1 as D (6 bases). V lost 4 bases and J 4 bases, leaving 13 bases between the germline ends. The CDR3 runs to 14 residues. Germline V gives CDR1 LGHNA, CDR2 YSLEER. The CDR3 DNA reads as TGCGCCAGCAGCCGAGAGGGGGTGAGCTATGGCTACACCTTC. This gives the protein CASSREGVSYGYTF.

This clonotype came up many times. The chain links TRBV20-1 to TRBJ2-2; 8 bases fit TRBD1. The germline V gene has CDR1 DFQATT and CDR2 SNEGSKA (reference sequence). The CDR3 totals 14 residues. The trim removed 6 bases at V and 2 bases at J, leaving 5 bases unmatched. Here the CDR3 DNA reads TGCAGTGCCATACAGGGGGAAAACACCGGGGAGCTGTTTTTT. It specifies CSAIQGENTGELFF.

This clonotype was recorded at least ten times. The J gene is TRBJ1-4, the V gene TRBV20-1; no definite D call. The CDR3 extends over 13 amino acids. The germline V gene has CDR1 DFQATT and CDR2 SNEGSKA (reference sequence). V was trimmed by 2 bases and J by 7 bases, leaving 11 bases between them. The CDR3 region is CSARRGIGEKLFF. CDR3 DNA sequence: TGCAGTGCTAGACGGGGAATTGGTGAAAAACTGTTTTTT.

This clonotype was detected ten times or more. The J gene is TRBJ1-1, the V gene TRBV20-1, with no clear D. Germline assignment: CDR1 DFQATT and CDR2 SNEGSKA (reference sequence). V lost 4 bases and J lost 5, with 14 bases in between. The CDR3 totals 13 residues. CDR3 nucleotides: TGCAGTGCTAATGACAACCGTAGGACTGAAGCTTTCTTT. Protein product: CSANDNRRTEAFF.

The chain links TRBV7-2 to TRBJ2-7; perhaps TRBD2 as D (6 bases). CDR1 is SGHTA and CDR2 is FQGNSA in the germline V gene. There are 14 residues in the CDR3. Trimming took off 3 bases at V and 7 bases at J, with 16 bases between the two ends. The CDR3 loop reads CASSFLPGLYEQYF. CDR3 DNA sequence: TGTGCCAGCAGCTTCCTCCCGGGACTTTATGAGCAGTACTTC.

This clonotype was detected many times. The V and J genes are TRBV12-3 or TRBV12-4 and TRBJ1-4; TRBD1 might be the D (6 bases). The CDR3 covers 16 residues. V was cut by 5 bases and J by 4 bases, with 17 bases left in between. The CDR3 DNA sequence: TGTGCCAGCAGTCCGCGGGGGGCAGGCTATAATGAAAAACTGTTTTTT. Translation: CASSPRGAGYNEKLFF.

In this sample, this clonotype turned up many times. V usage is TRBV24-1 and J usage is TRBJ2-3; D is ambiguous. V was clipped by 3 bases and J by 2 bases, with 11 bases between them. This CDR3 comprises 15 residues. Germline V gene lookup returns CDR1 KGHDR and CDR2 SFDVKD. The CDR3: CATSDQRLLTDTQYF. Written as DNA, the CDR3 is TGTGCCACCAGTGATCAGAGGCTCCTCACAGATACGCAGTATTTT.

The table lists this clonotype with many counts. The chain has TRBV5-4 and TRBJ2-3; 8 bases agree with TRBD2. The germline gives CDR1 SGHNT, CDR2 YYREEE (reference sequence). V shed 7 bases, J shed 6 bases, and the junction held 4 bases outside the gene matches. The CDR3 has 12 amino acids. The CDR3 region has the DNA TGTGCCAGCGGGCGACTAGCGGATACGCAGTATTTT. It translates to CASGRLADTQYF.

This clonotype was seen repeatedly, ten times or more. This chain joins TRBV6-5 and TRBJ2-2; D remains unclear. V lost 2 bases to trimming and J lost 6 bases, with 7 bases between them. CDR3 length: 13 amino acids. CDR1 and CDR2 from the germline V gene are MNHEY and SVGAGI. The CDR3 DNA reads as TGTGCCAGCAGTTACCGAAGGGCCGGGGAGCTGTTTTTT. Encoded protein: CASSYRRAGELFF.

This clonotype occurred many times. The chain is built from TRBV5-6 and TRBJ2-5; D not certain. From germline, CDR1 is SGHDT and CDR2 YYEEEE. Trimming took 0 bases from V and 7 from J, leaving 16 bases between them. This CDR3 spans 15 amino acids. The CDR3 DNA reads TGTGCCAGCAGCTTGGGGAGTCCCTTCTTTGGGACCCAGTACTTC. It is translated as CASSLGSPFFGTQYF.

This clonotype was seen many times. The rearrangement links TRBV7-9 to TRBJ2-3; D possibly corresponds to TRBD2 (6 bases). With 4 bases removed from V and 4 bases from J, the gap between germline ends came to 12 bases. This CDR3 is built from 14 residues. In germline, CDR1 is SEHNR, CDR2 FQNEAQ (reference sequence). CDR3 sequence: CASSSGVGADTQYF. CDR3 coding DNA: TGTGCCAGCAGCTCGGGGGTCGGGGCAGATACGCAGTATTTT.

This clonotype was counted ten times or more. This chain links TRBV7-8 with TRBJ2-5; TRBD2 might be the D (6 bases). Deletions cut 3 bases from V and 5 bases from J, with 13 bases between. This CDR3 is 14 amino acids long. Germline V gene lookup returns CDR1 SGHVS and CDR2 FQNEAQ. CDR3 sequence reads: CASSLAGRGETQYF. In nucleotides, the CDR3 is TGTGCCAGCAGCTTGGCTGGACGGGGGGAGACCCAGTACTTC.

This clonotype came up many times. V and J are TRBV7-9 and TRBJ2-7, with TRBD2 identical over 12 bases. The germline V gene has CDR1 SEHNR and CDR2 FQNEAQ (reference sequence). Germline trimming cut 5 bases from V and 3 bases from J; bases unmatched to any gene: 8. The CDR3 extends over 16 amino acids. The CDR3 loop reads CASSTTGLAGDYEQYF. CDR3 DNA sequence: TGTGCCAGCAGCACCACGGGACTAGCGGGCGACTACGAGCAGTACTTC.

This clonotype was counted at least ten times. The chain combines TRBV10-3 with TRBJ2-1; D might be TRBD2 (6 bases). V lost 0 bases to trimming and J lost 4 bases, with 10 bases between them. The CDR3 covers 15 residues. Germline values: CDR1 ENHRY, CDR2 SYGVKD. The CDR3 DNA is TGTGCCATCAGTGAGTCGGGGGGTGTTTACAATGAGCAGTTCTTC. It translates to CAISESGGVYNEQFF.

This clonotype showed up many times. This chain links TRBV20-1 with TRBJ2-1; D is unclear. V lost 6 bases, J lost 0 bases, and 12 bases lay in between. This CDR3 spans 14 amino acids. In germline, CDR1 is DFQATT, CDR2 SNEGSKA (reference sequence). CDR3 coding DNA: TGCAGTGCCTCACACGCAAGCTCCTACAATGAGCAGTTCTTC. This codes for CSASHASSYNEQFF.